This is a list of T cell receptor beta chains from one sample in a study of cytomegalovirus exposure and HLA in healthy donors. Libraries were prepared by immunoSEQ multiplex PCR; TCRdb keeps only in-frame clonotypes and omits some of them. The sample contains about 150,000 clones, about 88% of which appear only once. The source material was PBMCs. The source is a woman between 18 and 29 years old in good health and CMV-seronegative. CDR3s leave out the opening cysteine and the closing phenylalanine or tryptophan.

v_call	j_call	cdr3_aa
TRBV5-8	TRBJ2-3	ASSLAATPDTQY
TRBV11-1	TRBJ1-2	ASSVGGRPVYGYT
TRBV14	TRBJ2-1	ASSPGLAAYYNEQF
TRBV5-1	TRBJ1-4	ASSNSAGPNEKLF
TRBV13	TRBJ2-2	ASSPPGAGWVGELF
TRBV28	TRBJ2-1	ASGVRGAGNEQF
TRBV6-1	TRBJ1-2	ASSVSGANYGYT
TRBV13	TRBJ2-2	ASSLEPSGVSGELF
TRBV5-8	NA	ASKEREVLYEQY
TRBV7-8	TRBJ2-3	ASSPLLLAGGSTDTQY
TRBV9	TRBJ2-3	ASSGDYVGTDTQY
TRBV6-5	TRBJ1-2	ASSYGQGRRYT
TRBV30	TRBJ2-3	AWKGLAGRGDTQY
TRBV10-1	TRBJ2-2	ASSGQEDTGELF
TRBV28	TRBJ2-1	ASSPTRGLAGVQRGNEQF
TRBV4-1	TRBJ2-7	ASSQEATGVYEQY
TRBV5-1	TRBJ2-3	ASSLSSSADTQY
TRBV6-6	TRBJ2-3	ASSYSGGAGTDTQY
TRBV28	TRBJ2-3	ASILAGTDTQY
TRBV19	TRBJ2-2	ASSISATGVPGELF
TRBV2	TRBJ1-5	ASSADRGLQPQH
TRBV16	TRBJ2-1	ASSPTEREFRQF
TRBV28	TRBJ1-2	ASYSTGVYGYT
TRBV27	TRBJ2-7	ASIPILSGTGTYEQY
TRBV6-5	TRBJ2-7	ASRAAGSYEQY
TRBV11-2	TRBJ1-4	ASSWGLDPRYEKLF
TRBV28	TRBJ1-5	ASSLTGVQPQH
TRBV27	TRBJ1-3	ASSSSSGGAGNTIY
TRBV7-9	TRBJ2-7	ASSRLAGSYYEQY
TRBV2	TRBJ2-2	ASTRDTGSGGELF
TRBV5-1	TRBJ1-3	ASQIQGSGNTIY
TRBV2	TRBJ1-2	ASRADSSLYGYT
TRBV27	TRBJ2-7	ASSPVRGLGHYVYEQY
TRBV9	TRBJ2-7	ASSPGRYEQY
TRBV5-1	TRBJ2-1	ASSFAGTSGYNEQF
TRBV19	TRBJ2-1	ASSIRSSGNRDEQF
TRBV5-4	TRBJ2-3	ASSPQGRGGRHTQY
TRBV15	TRBJ1-2	ATSPDRGSYGYT
TRBV7-9	TRBJ1-1	ALEHRDLNTEAF
TRBV4-2	TRBJ2-5	ASSPSVGAGQTQY
TRBV27	TRBJ1-4	ASSLNGQGEANEKLF
TRBV7-2	TRBJ1-5	ASSPGSPNQPQH
TRBV29-1	TRBJ2-2	SGAAAGRTGELF
TRBV7-2	TRBJ2-1	ASSLIGGLVGNEQF
TRBV2	TRBJ1-5	ASSGGGAPNQPQH
TRBV30	TRBJ2-7	AWSVRGCEQY
TRBV4-2	TRBJ1-4	ASSGAGGANEKLF
TRBV28	TRBJ2-1	ASSLSGSYNEQF
TRBV10-1	TRBJ2-7	ASSEGGEQY
TRBV27	TRBJ2-7	ASKVTWTSGNEQY
TRBV5-1	TRBJ2-1	ASSLETSGVNEQF
TRBV27	TRBJ1-5	ASSLARSNQPQH
TRBV5-1	TRBJ2-2	ASSLSLASGELF
TRBV9	TRBJ2-3	ASSVGLAGGYTQY
TRBV28	TRBJ1-1	ASIVGGMNTEAF
TRBV7-9	TRBJ1-2	ASSLGSGTGGGYT
TRBV7-2	TRBJ2-2	ASSLQGPRNTGELF
TRBV28	TRBJ2-7	ASRPGTSLYEQY
TRBV5-1	TRBJ2-3	ASSLGGEGPADTQY
TRBV6-5	TRBJ1-5	ASSYTGGKGNQPQH